This record covers a single T cell receptor (beta chain). Its matching antigen is unknown. PCR amplification relied on 60 Vbeta primers (plus 13 Jbeta primers). Per the original data handling: Among the unique TCR beta chains that a later analysis counted, about 79 million in all, 10 million to 11 million were shared. The method was immunoSEQ multiplex PCR; TCRdb's version includes in-frame clones alone and lacks a portion of them. V and J calls and clone size are given by that table; D and trimming were obtained from the DNA. This table has about 150,000 clones, approximately 80% appearing once. CDR3 size: 13 residues. Trimming took off 6 bases at V and 2 bases at J, with 10 bases between the two ends. The germline CDR1 and CDR2 sequences are MDHEN and SYDVKM. This sample is drawn from a study of cytomegalovirus exposure and HLA in healthy donors. Study results and caveats: Researchers had no immune exposure information except CMV serostatus available. In presence/absence analyses, roughly uniform sequencing depth across donors was assumed.

What was sequenced was PBMCs. This receptor was taken from a woman aged 40 to 50 in good health and CMV-seropositive. The chain carries TRBV28 and TRBJ1-2; maybe TRBD1 (5 bases). The CDR3 protein is CASRLTVNYGYTF. CDR3 DNA: TGTGCCAGCAGGCTGACAGTGAACTATGGCTACACCTTC.